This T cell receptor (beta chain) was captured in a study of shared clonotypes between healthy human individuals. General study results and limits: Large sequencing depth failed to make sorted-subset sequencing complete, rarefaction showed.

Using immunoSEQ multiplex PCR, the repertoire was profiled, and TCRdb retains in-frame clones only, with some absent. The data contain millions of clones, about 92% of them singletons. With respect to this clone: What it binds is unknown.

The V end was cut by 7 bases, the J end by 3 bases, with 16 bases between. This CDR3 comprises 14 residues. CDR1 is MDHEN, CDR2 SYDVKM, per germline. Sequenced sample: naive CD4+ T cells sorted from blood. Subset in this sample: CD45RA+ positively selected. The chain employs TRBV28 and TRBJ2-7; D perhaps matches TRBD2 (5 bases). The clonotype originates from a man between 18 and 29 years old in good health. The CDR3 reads CASMGDRPLYEQYF. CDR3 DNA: TGTGCCAGCATGGGAGATCGACCCCTCTACGAGCAGTACTTC.